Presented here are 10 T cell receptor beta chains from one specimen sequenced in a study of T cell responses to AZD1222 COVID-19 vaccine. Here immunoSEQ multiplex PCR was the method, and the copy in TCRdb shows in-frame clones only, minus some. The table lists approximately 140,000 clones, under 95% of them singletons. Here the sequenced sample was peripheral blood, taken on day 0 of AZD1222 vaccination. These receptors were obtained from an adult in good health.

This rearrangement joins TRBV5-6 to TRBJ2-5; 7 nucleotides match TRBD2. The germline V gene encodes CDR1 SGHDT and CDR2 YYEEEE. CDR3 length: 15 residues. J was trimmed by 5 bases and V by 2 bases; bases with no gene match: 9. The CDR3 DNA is TGTGCCAGCAGCTTTGCGGCGGGAGTAGACGAGACCCAGTACTTC. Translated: CASSFAAGVDETQYF.

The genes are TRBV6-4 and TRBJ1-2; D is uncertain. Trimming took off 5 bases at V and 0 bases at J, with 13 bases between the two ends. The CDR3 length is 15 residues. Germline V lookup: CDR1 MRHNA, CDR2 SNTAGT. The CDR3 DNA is TGTGCCAGCAGTCCCCGTGAGGGTACTAACTATGGCTACACCTTC. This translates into CASSPREGTNYGYTF.

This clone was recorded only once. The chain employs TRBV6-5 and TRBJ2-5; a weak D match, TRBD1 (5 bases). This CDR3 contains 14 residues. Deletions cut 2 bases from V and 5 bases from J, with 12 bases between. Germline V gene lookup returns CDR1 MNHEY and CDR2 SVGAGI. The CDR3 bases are TGTGCCAGCAGTTACAATGGGGCTGGGGAGACCCAGTACTTC. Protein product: CASSYNGAGETQYF.

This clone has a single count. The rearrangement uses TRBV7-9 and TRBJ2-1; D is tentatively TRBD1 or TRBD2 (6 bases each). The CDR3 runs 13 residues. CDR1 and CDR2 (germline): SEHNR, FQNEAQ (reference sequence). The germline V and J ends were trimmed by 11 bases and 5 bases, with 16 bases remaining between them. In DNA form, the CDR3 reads TGTGCCGGGGGGCCGACCACCAACAATGAGCAGTTCTTC. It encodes CAGGPTTNNEQFF.

CDR3 in amino acids: CASSEGGFATGELFF. For the CDR3, the DNA is TGTGCCAGCAGCGAGGGGGGATTTGCGACCGGGGAGCTGTTTTTT. The chain has TRBV9 and TRBJ2-2; the D call may be TRBD1 or TRBD2 (6 bases each). The CDR3 covers 15 residues. Germline loops: CDR1 SGDLS, CDR2 YYNGEE. Trimming pared 3 bases from V and 5 bases from J, leaving 14 bases between.

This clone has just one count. CDR3 region: CASSKNKGETQYF. The CDR3 DNA reads as TGTGCCAGTAGTAAGAACAAGGGGGAGACCCAGTACTTC. The chain links TRBV19 to TRBJ2-5; D is possibly TRBD1 (5 bases). V dropped 4 bases and J dropped 5 bases, with 11 bases sitting between them. The CDR3 has 13 amino acids. Germline V gene data show CDR1 as LNHDA and CDR2 as SQIVND (reference sequence).

CDR3 sequence: CASSFRLAGGEQFF. As DNA, the CDR3 is TGCGCCAGCAGCTTCCGGCTAGCGGGAGGCGAGCAGTTCTTC. The rearrangement links TRBV5-1 to TRBJ2-1; 11 bases line up with TRBD2. Germline V gene data show CDR1 as SGHRS and CDR2 as YFSETQ. There are 14 residues in the CDR3. Trimming took 2 bases from V and 10 from J; bases not matched to a gene: 5.

CDR3 coding DNA: TGCGCCAGCAGCTTGGGGCAGGGGGCTGGTGGCAATCAGCCCCAGCATTTT. Amino acid sequence: CASSLGQGAGGNQPQHF. This chain links TRBV5-1 with TRBJ1-5; TRBD1 agrees at 8 bases. V was clipped by 0 bases and J by 2 bases; unmatched bases: 7. Germline loops: CDR1 SGHRS, CDR2 YFSETQ. The CDR3 loop spans 17 amino acids.

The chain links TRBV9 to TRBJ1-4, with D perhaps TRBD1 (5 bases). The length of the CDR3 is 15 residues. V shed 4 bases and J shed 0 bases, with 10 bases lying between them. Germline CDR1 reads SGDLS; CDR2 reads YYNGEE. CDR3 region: CASSPAGATNEKLFF. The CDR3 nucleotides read TGTGCCAGCAGCCCTGCGGGGGCAACTAATGAAAAACTGTTTTTT.

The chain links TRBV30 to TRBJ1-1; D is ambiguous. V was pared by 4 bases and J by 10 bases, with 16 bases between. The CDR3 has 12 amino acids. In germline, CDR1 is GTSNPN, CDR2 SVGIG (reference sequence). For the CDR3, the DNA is TGTGCCTGGAACTCCCCCGGTGGTGTAGCTTTCTTT. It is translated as CAWNSPGGVAFF.